The 20 T cell receptor beta chains presented below share a single source sample, sequenced in a study of STAT3 mutations in large granular lymphocyte leukemia. No antigen has been identified for these receptors. Findings and limits, study-wide: Every T-LGLL patient had at least one immunodominant TCRbeta clonotype.

Measured with immunoSEQ multiplex PCR; TCRdb has only the in-frame clones, and not every one. This sample yields 10,000 to 15,000 clones, of which about 88% are seen a single time; 33% belongs to the top ten. Specimen: peripheral blood mononuclear cells. The receptors here all came from a middle-aged man with T-cell large granular lymphocyte leukemia. Some clones in this sample may be carry-over from other donors' samples.

This chain connects TRBV5-6 to TRBJ2-5; D remains ambiguous. The CDR3 is made up of 13 amino acids. Germline V gene lookup returns CDR1 SGHDT and CDR2 YYEEEE. With 4 bases removed from V and 9 bases from J, the gap between germline ends came to 16 bases. The CDR3 DNA reads as TGTGCCAGCAGCACCGATACAATTGCGGCCCAGTACTTC. Protein: CASSTDTIAAQYF.

The rearrangement links TRBV9 to TRBJ2-3; perhaps TRBD2 as D (7 bases). V was pared by 4 bases and J by 6 bases, with 12 bases between. Germline loops: CDR1 SGDLS, CDR2 YYNGEE. The CDR3 is 13 residues long. CDR3 in DNA: TGTGCCAGCAGCCCGGGGGGCTGGGATACGCAGTATTTT. Amino acids: CASSPGGWDTQYF.

This clone has just one count. The chain carries TRBV13 and TRBJ2-3; possible D gene TRBD2, 6 bases. The germline V and J ends were trimmed by 4 bases and 3 bases, with 11 bases remaining between them. Germline V gene sequence: CDR1 PRHDT, CDR2 FYEKMQ (reference sequence). The CDR3 spans 14 residues. The CDR3 region has the DNA TGTGCCAGCAGCTCGGGACTGGGAACAGATACGCAGTATTTT. Its protein product is CASSSGLGTDTQYF.

The chain combines TRBV4-3 with TRBJ1-3; 10 bases are shared with TRBD1. The germline V gene has CDR1 LGHNA and CDR2 YSLEER. After removal of 1 base from V and 8 bases from J, the junction contained 14 bases not matched to a gene. The CDR3 extends over 18 amino acids. The CDR3 nucleotides are TGCGCCAGCAGCCAAGGGTCAGGGACAGGGGCTAGGAGGGACACCATATATTTT. It codes for CASSQGSGTGARRDTIYF.

The V gene is TRBV5-1, the J gene TRBJ1-2; D unclear. Germline CDR1 reads SGHRS; CDR2 reads YFSETQ. This CDR3 contains 13 residues. V was shortened by 0 bases and J by 1 base, with 4 bases between the two germline ends. CDR3 sequence reads: CASSLGLNYGYTF. The CDR3 region has the DNA TGCGCCAGCAGCTTGGGCCTTAACTATGGCTACACCTTC.

The J gene is TRBJ2-7, the V gene TRBV27; tentative D call: TRBD1 (5 bases). With 3 bases removed from V and 3 bases from J, the gap between germline ends came to 12 bases. The CDR3 contains 14 residues. CDR1 and CDR2 (germline): MNHEY, SMNVEV (reference sequence). The CDR3 sequence is CASSFAQGHYEQYF. The CDR3 DNA sequence: TGTGCCAGCAGTTTTGCTCAGGGCCACTACGAGCAGTACTTC.

The CDR3 bases are TGTGCCAGCAGCTTAAGACCGTCTGGGGCCAACGTCCTGACTTTC. This codes for CASSLRPSGANVLTF. The rearrangement joins TRBV11-2 to TRBJ2-6; D is unclear. The ends were cut back, 2 bases at V and 1 base at J, with 6 bases in the middle. CDR1 SGHAT and CDR2 FQNNGV come from the germline V gene. The CDR3 loop spans 15 amino acids.

The chain joins TRBV4-2 to TRBJ1-2, with D perhaps TRBD1 (5 bases). V gave up 0 bases and J gave up 8 bases, with 13 bases separating them. The CDR3 totals 14 residues. Germline lookup yields CDR1 LGHNA and CDR2 YNFKEQ. The CDR3 loop reads CASSQEGGAGGYTF. The CDR3, as DNA: TGTGCCAGCAGCCAAGAAGGCGGGGCTGGCGGCTACACCTTC.

This chain links TRBV29-1 with TRBJ2-5; 8 positions agree with TRBD1. Germline V gives CDR1 SQVTM, CDR2 ANQGSEA. The CDR3 has 13 residues. V lost 6 bases, J lost 4 bases, and 7 bases stayed unmatched. CDR3 region: CSVEPGGGETQYF. In nucleotides, the CDR3 is TGCAGCGTGGAACCAGGGGGCGGAGAGACCCAGTACTTC.

This sequence joins TRBV7-9 and TRBJ2-2; D is undetermined. V was shortened by 4 bases and J by 1 base, with 7 bases between the two germline ends. The length of the CDR3 is 14 residues. CDR1 is SEHNR and CDR2 is FQNEAQ in the germline V gene (reference sequence). The chain's CDR3 is CASSSSLNTGELFF. DNA for the CDR3: TGTGCCAGCAGCTCTTCACTGAACACCGGGGAGCTGTTTTTT.

The rearrangement joins TRBV5-6 to TRBJ2-2, with D maybe TRBD1 (6 bases). Germline V gives CDR1 SGHDT, CDR2 YYEEEE. Trimming left V 0 bases short and J 1 base short, with 13 bases between. This CDR3 has 17 residues. For the CDR3, the DNA is TGTGCCAGCAGCTTGGCCTACAGGGCCCGGAACACCGGGGAGCTGTTTTTT. Encoded protein: CASSLAYRARNTGELFF.

This clone was seen a single time. The V call is TRBV18, the J call TRBJ2-7; D unresolved. V gave up 2 bases and J gave up 2 bases, with 10 bases separating them. This CDR3 contains 14 residues. In germline, CDR1 is KGHSH, CDR2 LQKENI. CDR3 sequence: CASSPSNGAYEQYF. The CDR3 nucleotides are TGTGCCAGCTCACCATCGAACGGCGCCTACGAGCAGTACTTC.

The chain employs TRBV25-1 and TRBJ1-1; a weak D match, TRBD1 (6 bases). V was trimmed by 4 bases and J by 0 bases, leaving 18 bases between them. This CDR3 spans 17 amino acids. Per the germline V gene, CDR1 is MGHDK and CDR2 is SYGVNS. DNA for the CDR3: TGTGCCAGCAGTGGCCCACAGGGAGGAACGATGAACACTGAAGCTTTCTTT. Its translation: CASSGPQGGTMNTEAFF. Using reference TRBV25-1 and TRBJ1-1 for the parts outside the CDR3, the full variable domain is EADIYQTPRYLVIGTGKKITLECSQTMGHDKMYWYQQDPGMELHLIHYSYGVNSTEKGDLSSESTVSRIRTEHFPLTLESARPSHTSQYLCASSGPQGGTMNTEAFFGQGTRLTVV.

V usage is TRBV14 and J usage is TRBJ2-5; the match to TRBD1 covers 8 bases. CDR3 length equals 16 residues. Looked up from germline, CDR1 is SGHDN and CDR2 is FVKESK. With V trimmed by 4 bases and J by 1 base, 8 bases remained unmatched. CDR3 coding DNA: TGTGCCAGCAGCCGCCAGGGGGCGGCTAGCCAAGAGACCCAGTACTTC. Translating it yields CASSRQGAASQETQYF.

This chain uses TRBV7-9 with TRBJ1-2; 8 bases are shared with TRBD1. This CDR3 is built from 14 residues. The V gene's germline CDR1 is SEHNR and CDR2 FQNEAQ (reference sequence). V gave up 1 base and J gave up 6 bases; unmatched junction bases: 4. The CDR3 loop is CASSLGDRSHGYTF. The CDR3 DNA reads TGTGCCAGCAGCTTAGGGGACAGGTCCCATGGCTACACCTTC.

The chain has TRBV27 and TRBJ2-1, with TRBD2 identical over 10 bases. CDR1 MNHEY and CDR2 SMNVEV come from the germline V gene (reference sequence). The CDR3 is 15 residues long. V was pared by 5 bases and J by 5 bases, with 6 bases of the junction left unmatched. The chain's CDR3 is CASSGVAGGNNEQFF. As DNA, the CDR3 is TGTGCCAGCAGTGGAGTAGCGGGGGGAAACAATGAGCAGTTCTTC.

This chain links TRBV6-5 with TRBJ1-2; maybe TRBD1 (6 bases). V was clipped by 5 bases and J by 6 bases, with 16 bases between them. CDR1 and CDR2 (germline): MNHEY, SVGAGI. CDR3 length: 14 residues. CDR3 residues: CASSQRGAGHGYTF. The CDR3 nucleotides read TGTGCCAGCAGTCAAAGGGGGGCAGGTCATGGCTACACCTTC.

The CDR3 DNA follows: TGTGCCAGTAGTAGGAGGGAAAGCACCGGGGAGCTGTTTTTT. It specifies CASSRRESTGELFF. The chain couples TRBV19 to TRBJ2-2, with D perhaps TRBD2 (6 bases). CDR1 is LNHDA, CDR2 SQIVND, per germline (reference sequence). V lost 4 bases, J lost 4 bases, and 10 bases lay in between. The CDR3 loop spans 14 amino acids.

CDR3 in amino acids: CASSSYTDQPQHF. The CDR3 DNA sequence: TGTGCCAGCAGCTCTTACACAGATCAGCCCCAGCATTTT. This chain uses TRBV5-5 with TRBJ1-5; D unclear. CDR1 is SGHKS, CDR2 YYEKEE, per germline (reference sequence). The CDR3 extends over 13 amino acids. V lost 3 bases to trimming and J lost 5 bases, with 9 bases between them.

The chain joins TRBV7-9 to TRBJ1-2; possible D gene TRBD1, 5 bases. The CDR3 runs to 13 residues. V dropped 5 bases and J dropped 4 bases, with 11 bases sitting between them. CDR1 and CDR2 from the germline V gene are SEHNR and FQNEAQ (reference sequence). The CDR3 loop is CASSPETVYGYTF. The DNA for the CDR3 is TGTGCCAGCAGCCCTGAGACAGTCTATGGCTACACCTTC.